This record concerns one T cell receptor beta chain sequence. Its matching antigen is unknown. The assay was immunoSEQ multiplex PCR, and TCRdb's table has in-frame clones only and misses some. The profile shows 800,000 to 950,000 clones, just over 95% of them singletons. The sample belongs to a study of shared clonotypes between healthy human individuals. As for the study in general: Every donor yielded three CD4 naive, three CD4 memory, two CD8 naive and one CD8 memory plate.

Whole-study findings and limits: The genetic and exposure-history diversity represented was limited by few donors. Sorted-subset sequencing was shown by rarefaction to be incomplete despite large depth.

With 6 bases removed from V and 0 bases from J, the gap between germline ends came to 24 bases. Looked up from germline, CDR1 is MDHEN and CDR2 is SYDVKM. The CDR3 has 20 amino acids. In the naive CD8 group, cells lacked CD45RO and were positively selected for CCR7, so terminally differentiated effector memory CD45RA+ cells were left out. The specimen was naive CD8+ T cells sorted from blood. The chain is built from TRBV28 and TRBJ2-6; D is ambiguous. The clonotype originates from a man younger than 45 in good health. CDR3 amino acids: CASSPVSIRAYNSGANVLTF. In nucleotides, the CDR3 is TGTGCCAGCAGCCCTGTTAGCATAAGAGCCTACAACTCTGGGGCCAACGTCCTGACTTTC. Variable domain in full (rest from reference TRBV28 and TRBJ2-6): DVKVTQSSRYLVKRTGEKVFLECVQDMDHENMFWYRQDPGLGLRLIYFSYDVKMKEKGDIPEGYSVSREKKERFSLILESASTNQTSMYLCASSPVSIRAYNSGANVLTFGAGSRLTVL.